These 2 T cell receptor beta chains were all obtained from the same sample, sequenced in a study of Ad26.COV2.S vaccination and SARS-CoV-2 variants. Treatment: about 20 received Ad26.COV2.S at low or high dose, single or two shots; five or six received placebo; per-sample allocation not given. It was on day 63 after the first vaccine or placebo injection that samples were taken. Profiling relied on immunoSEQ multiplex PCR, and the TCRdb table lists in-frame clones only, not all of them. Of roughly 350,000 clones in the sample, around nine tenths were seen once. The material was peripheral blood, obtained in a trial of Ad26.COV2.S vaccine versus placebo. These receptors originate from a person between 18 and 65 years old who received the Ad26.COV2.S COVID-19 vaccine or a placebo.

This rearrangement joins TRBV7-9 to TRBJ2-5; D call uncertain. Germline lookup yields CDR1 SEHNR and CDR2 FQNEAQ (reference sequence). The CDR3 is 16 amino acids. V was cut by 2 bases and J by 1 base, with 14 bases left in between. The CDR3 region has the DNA TGTGCCAGCAGCTTAAGTCCGGCCGGTACCCAAGAGACCCAGTACTTC. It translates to CASSLSPAGTQETQYF.

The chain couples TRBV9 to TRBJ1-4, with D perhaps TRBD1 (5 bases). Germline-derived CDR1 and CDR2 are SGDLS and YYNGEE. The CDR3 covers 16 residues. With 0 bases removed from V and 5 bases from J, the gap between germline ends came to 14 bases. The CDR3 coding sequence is TGTGCCAGCAGCGTAGGGGACGTCCGGGGAAATGAAAAACTGTTTTTT. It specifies CASSVGDVRGNEKLFF. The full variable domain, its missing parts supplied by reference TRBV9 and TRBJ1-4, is DSGVTQTPKHLITATGQRVTLRCSPRSGDLSVYWYQQSLDQGLQFLIQYYNGEERAKGNILERFSAQQFPDLHSELNLSSLELGDSALYFCASSVGDVRGNEKLFFGSGTQLSVL.